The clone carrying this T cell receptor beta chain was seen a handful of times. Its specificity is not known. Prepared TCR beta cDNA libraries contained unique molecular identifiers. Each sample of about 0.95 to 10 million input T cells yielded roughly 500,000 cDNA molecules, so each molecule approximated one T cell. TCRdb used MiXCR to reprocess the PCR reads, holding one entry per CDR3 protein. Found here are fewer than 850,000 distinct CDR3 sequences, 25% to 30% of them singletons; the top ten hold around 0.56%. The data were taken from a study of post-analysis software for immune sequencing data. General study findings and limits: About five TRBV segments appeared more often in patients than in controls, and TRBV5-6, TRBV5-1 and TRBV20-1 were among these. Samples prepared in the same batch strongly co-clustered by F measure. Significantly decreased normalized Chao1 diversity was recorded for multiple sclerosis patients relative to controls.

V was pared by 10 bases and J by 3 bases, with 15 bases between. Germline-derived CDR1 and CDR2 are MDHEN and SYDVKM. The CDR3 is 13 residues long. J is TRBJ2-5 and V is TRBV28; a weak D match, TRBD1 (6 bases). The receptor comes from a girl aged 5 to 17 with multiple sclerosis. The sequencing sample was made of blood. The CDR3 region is CATEPNREETQYF. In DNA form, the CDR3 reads TGTGCCACTGAACCGAACAGGGAAGAGACCCAGTACTTC. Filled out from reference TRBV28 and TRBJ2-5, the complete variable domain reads DVKVTQSSRYLVKRTGEKVFLECVQDMDHENMFWYRQDPGLGLRLIYFSYDVKMKEKGDIPEGYSVSREKKERFSLILESASTNQTSMYLCATEPNREETQYFGPGTRLLVL.